Given below is one TCR beta chain in context. Antigen: not known. Naive CD8 cells, CD45RO-negative and positively selected for CCR7, excluded terminally differentiated effector memory CD45RA+ cells. Original handling: Junction-only immunoSEQ sequences carried no quality scores, so filtering differed. Generated by immunoSEQ multiplex PCR, the TCRdb table keeps only in-frame clones and is missing some. V, J and clone size reflect that table, while D and trimming were determined from the DNA. The sample includes millions of clones, about 95% seen only once; the top ten take 0.9% to 1.4%. This sample is part of a study of shared clonotypes between healthy human individuals. Turning to the study itself: Per donor, CD8 memory used one plate, CD8 naive used two, CD4 memory used three and CD4 naive used three.

Germline V gene lookup returns CDR1 SEHNR and CDR2 FQNEAQ (reference sequence). V was cut by 2 bases and J by 2 bases, with 10 bases left in between. This CDR3 region has 14 residues. The study, taken as a whole, reports: Among non-shared clonotypes, generation probabilities were lower than among those shared by all four donors. Sorted-subset sequencing, rarefaction showed, was incomplete despite large depth.

V and J are TRBV7-9 and TRBJ2-7; D gene unclear. The TCR was taken from a man aged 18 to 29 in good health. The sample taken for sequencing was naive CD8+ T cells sorted from blood. The CDR3 loop is CASSLWTDAYEQYF. The DNA of the CDR3 is TGTGCCAGCAGCTTATGGACGGACGCCTACGAGCAGTACTTC.